A selection of T cell receptor beta chains follows, all from one sample in a study of cytomegalovirus exposure and HLA in healthy donors. Assay: immunoSEQ multiplex PCR; the TCRdb copy retains only in-frame clones and omits some. The sample holds about 82,000 clones, 74% seen once. Sequenced input: PBMCs. These receptor sequences come from a woman between 45 and 65 years old in good health and CMV-seropositive. CDR3s include the opening cysteine and the closing phenylalanine or tryptophan. The D gene is left open where the match is weak. Clone size is stated in some rows and not others, as once, few, many or a class when expanded.

d_gene,v_gene,abundance,j_gene,CDR3nt,CDR3aa
TRBD1,TRBV28,.,TRBJ1-5,TGTGCCAGCAGGGGACAGGCAAATCAGCCCCAGCATTTT,CASRGQANQPQHF
TRBD1,TRBV27,.,TRBJ1-4,TGTGCCAGCAGTTTTAGGGACAGGGGGCTGCTGTTTTTT,CASSFRDRGLLFF
.,TRBV19,.,TRBJ1-5,TGTGCCAGTAGTCCCCGGGGAGGGCAGCAGCATTTT,CASSPRGGQQHF
TRBD2,TRBV11-3,.,TRBJ2-1,TGTGCCAGCAGCCCACCGGGACTAGCGGACCCGCGGTATAAGCAGTTCTTC,CASSPPGLADPRYKQFF
TRBD2,TRBV11-3,.,TRBJ2-1,TGTGCCAGCGGGCCTCGGCTAGCGGGGTCCAATGAGCAGTTCTTC,CASGPRLAGSNEQFF
.,TRBV11-2,once,TRBJ2-5,TGTGCCAGCAGATTACAGGGTTTTGGGACCCAGTACTTC,CASRLQGFGTQYF
.,TRBV29-1,.,TRBJ1-2,TGCAGCGTGGGGGGGGGTCTGGGCTATGGCTACACCTTC,CSVGGGLGYGYTF
TRBD1,TRBV10-3,.,TRBJ2-7,TGTGCCATCTCGACAGGGGCTTACGAGCAGTACTTC,CAISTGAYEQYF
.,TRBV2,.,TRBJ2-3,TGTGCCAGCAGGGTAAGGGGAGATACGCAGTATTTT,CASRVRGDTQYF
TRBD1,TRBV7-8,.,TRBJ2-1,TGTGCCAGCAGCTTAGACCGGGACAGGGGGCGCAATGAGCAGTTCTTC,CASSLDRDRGRNEQFF
.,TRBV11-2,.,TRBJ2-5,TGTGCCAGCAGCTTAGGTGGCAGTCAAGAGACCCAGTACTTC,CASSLGGSQETQYF
.,TRBV5-5,.,TRBJ1-5,TGTGCCAGCAGCTTGTTTTCTCATCAGCCCCAGCATTTT,CASSLFSHQPQHF
.,TRBV5-1,.,TRBJ2-7,TGCGCCAGCAGGGCGAGTGGAGACAGCTACGAGCAGTACTTC,CASRASGDSYEQYF
.,TRBV5-1,.,TRBJ2-3,TGCGCCAGCAGCCCAGAGACAGGAGGCGTAGATACGCAGTATTTT,CASSPETGGVDTQYF
.,TRBV21-1,.,TRBJ2-1,TGTGCCAGCAGCAAAGGGGCTGCTAGGGGGCGGCTGAATGAGCAGTTCTTC,CASSKGAARGRLNEQFF
TRBD2,TRBV11-1,.,TRBJ2-3,TGTGCCAGCAGCTTAGCGCGTGGCGGGAGCTTTACAGATACGCAGTATTTT,CASSLARGGSFTDTQYF
TRBD1,TRBV13,.,TRBJ2-5,TGTGCCAGCAGCTTAGGTCCCTCACAGGGGATGGAGACCCAGTACTTC,CASSLGPSQGMETQYF
.,TRBV30,.,TRBJ2-3,TGTGCCTTACGACTGTTTAGTGCGCAGTATTTT,CALRLFSAQYF
.,TRBV4-1,once,TRBJ2-6,TGCGCCAGCAGCCGGGGAGGTAAAGGGCCAACTGGGGCCAACGTCCTGACTTTC,CASSRGGKGPTGANVLTF
.,TRBV6-1,.,TRBJ2-7,TGTGCCAGCAGTGTCCGATTGAGCTCCTACGAGCAGTACTTC,CASSVRLSSYEQYF
.,TRBV30,.,TRBJ2-3,TGTGCCTGGAGGAGGGAGAACACAGATACGCAGTATTTT,CAWRRENTDTQYF
.,TRBV19,.,TRBJ1-5,TGTGCCAGTAGTACCCGGCCCCCAGGGAGCAATCAGCCCCAGCATTTT,CASSTRPPGSNQPQHF
.,TRBV18,.,TRBJ1-2,TGTGCCAGCTCACCCGGGACATCTACCTATGGCTACACCTTC,CASSPGTSTYGYTF
TRBD2,TRBV28,.,TRBJ2-7,TGTGCCAGCAGTTTCCCGGGACTAGCGGGAGGGCCTCGGGAGCAGTACTTC,CASSFPGLAGGPREQYF
.,TRBV19,once,TRBJ2-3,TGTGCCAGTAGTCCCCAAGGGGGCACAGATACGCAGTATTTT,CASSPQGGTDTQYF
.,TRBV5-8,.,TRBJ1-2,TGTGCCAGCAGCTTTTGGGGGGACCATGGCTACACCTTC,CASSFWGDHGYTF
.,TRBV18,.,TRBJ2-5,TGTGCCAGCTCGAAGAAGGAGCAGACCCAGTACTTC,CASSKKEQTQYF